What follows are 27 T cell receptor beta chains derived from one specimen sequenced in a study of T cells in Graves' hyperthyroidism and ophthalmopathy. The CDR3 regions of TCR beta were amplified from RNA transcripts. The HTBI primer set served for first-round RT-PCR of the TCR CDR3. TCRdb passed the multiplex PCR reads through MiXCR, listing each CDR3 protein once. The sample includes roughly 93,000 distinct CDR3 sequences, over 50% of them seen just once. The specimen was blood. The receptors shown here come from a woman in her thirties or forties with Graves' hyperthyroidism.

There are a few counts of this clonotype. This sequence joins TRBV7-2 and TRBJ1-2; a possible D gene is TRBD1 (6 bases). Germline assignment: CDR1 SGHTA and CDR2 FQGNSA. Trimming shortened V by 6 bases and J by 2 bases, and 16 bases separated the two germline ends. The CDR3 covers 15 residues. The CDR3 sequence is CASSGRGGGNYGYTF. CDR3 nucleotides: TGTGCCAGCAGTGGCCGCGGGGGCGGGAACTATGGCTACACCTTC. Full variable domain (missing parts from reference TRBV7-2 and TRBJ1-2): GAGVSQSPSNKVTEKGKDVELRCDPISGHTALYWYRQSLGQGLEFLIYFQGNSAPDKSGLPSDRFSAERTGGSVSTLTIQRTQQEDSAVYLCASSGRGGGNYGYTFGSGTRLTVV.

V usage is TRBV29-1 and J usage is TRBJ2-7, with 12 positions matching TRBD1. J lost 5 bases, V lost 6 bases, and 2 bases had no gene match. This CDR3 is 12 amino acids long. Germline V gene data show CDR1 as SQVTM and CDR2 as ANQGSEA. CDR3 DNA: TGCAGCGTCGGGACAGGGGGCCACGAGCAGTACTTC. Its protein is CSVGTGGHEQYF.

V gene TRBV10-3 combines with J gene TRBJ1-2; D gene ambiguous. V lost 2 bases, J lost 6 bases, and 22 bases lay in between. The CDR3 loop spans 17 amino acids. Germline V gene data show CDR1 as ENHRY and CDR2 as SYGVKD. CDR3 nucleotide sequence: TGTGCCATCAGTGAGCCGCGGGGTACGAACACCGGGGATGGCTACACCTTC. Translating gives CAISEPRGTNTGDGYTF.

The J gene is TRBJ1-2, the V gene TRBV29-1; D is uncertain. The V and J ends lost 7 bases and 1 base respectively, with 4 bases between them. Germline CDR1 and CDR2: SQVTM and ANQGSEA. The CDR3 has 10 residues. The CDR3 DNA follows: TGCAGCGCGGATAACTATGGCTACACCTTC. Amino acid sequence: CSADNYGYTF.

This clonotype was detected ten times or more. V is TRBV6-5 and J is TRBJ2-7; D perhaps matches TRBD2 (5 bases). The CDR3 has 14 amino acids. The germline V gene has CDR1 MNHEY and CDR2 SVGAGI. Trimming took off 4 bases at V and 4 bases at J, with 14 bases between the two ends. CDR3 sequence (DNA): TGTGCCAGCAGTTTCTCGGGAAGAAGGTACGAGCAGTACTTC. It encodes CASSFSGRRYEQYF.

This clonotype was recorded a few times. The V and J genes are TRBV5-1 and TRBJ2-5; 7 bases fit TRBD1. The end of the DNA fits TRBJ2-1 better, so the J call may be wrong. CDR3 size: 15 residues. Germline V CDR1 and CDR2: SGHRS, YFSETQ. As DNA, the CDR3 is TGCGCCAGCAGCACTCTGGGGGACAGAGTCAAAGAGCAGTTCTTC. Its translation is CASSTLGDRVKEQFF.

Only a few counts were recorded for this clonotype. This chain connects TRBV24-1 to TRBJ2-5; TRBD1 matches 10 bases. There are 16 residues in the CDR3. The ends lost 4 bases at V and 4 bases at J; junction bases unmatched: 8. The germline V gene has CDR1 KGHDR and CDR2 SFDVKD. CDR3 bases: TGTGCCACCAGTGACCCCAGGACAGGGGGAGGAGAGACCCAGTACTTC. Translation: CATSDPRTGGGETQYF.

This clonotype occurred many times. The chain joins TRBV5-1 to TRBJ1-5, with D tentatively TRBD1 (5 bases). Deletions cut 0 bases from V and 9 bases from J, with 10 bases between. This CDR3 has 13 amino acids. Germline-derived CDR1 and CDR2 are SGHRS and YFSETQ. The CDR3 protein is CASSLVSQGPQHF. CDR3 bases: TGCGCCAGCAGCTTGGTTTCCCAGGGGCCCCAGCATTTT. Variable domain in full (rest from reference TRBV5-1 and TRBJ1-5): KAGVTQTPRYLIKTRGQQVTLSCSPISGHRSVSWYQQTPGQGLQFLFEYFSETQRNKGNFPGRFSGRQFSNSRSEMNVSTLELGDSALYLCASSLVSQGPQHFGDGTRLSIL.

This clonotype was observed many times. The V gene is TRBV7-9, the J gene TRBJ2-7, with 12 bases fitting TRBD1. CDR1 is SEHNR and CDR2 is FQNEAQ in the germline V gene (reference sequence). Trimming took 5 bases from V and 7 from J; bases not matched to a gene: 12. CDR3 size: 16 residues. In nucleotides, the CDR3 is TGTGCCAGCAGCGATCCCGGGACAGGGGGCATTAAAGAGCAGTACTTC. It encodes CASSDPGTGGIKEQYF.

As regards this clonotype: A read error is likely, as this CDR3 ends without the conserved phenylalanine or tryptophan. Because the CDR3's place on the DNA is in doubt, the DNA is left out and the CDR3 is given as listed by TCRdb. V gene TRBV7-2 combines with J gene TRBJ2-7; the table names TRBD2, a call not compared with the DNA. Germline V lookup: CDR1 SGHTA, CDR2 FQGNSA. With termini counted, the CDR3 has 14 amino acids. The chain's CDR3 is CASSRTSGVYEQYL.

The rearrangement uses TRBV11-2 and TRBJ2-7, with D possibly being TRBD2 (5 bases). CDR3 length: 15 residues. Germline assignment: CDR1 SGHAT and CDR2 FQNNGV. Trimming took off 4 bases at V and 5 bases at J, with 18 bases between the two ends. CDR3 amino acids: CASSWITGELNEQYF. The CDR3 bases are TGTGCCAGCAGCTGGATCACCGGGGAGCTGAACGAGCAGTACTTC. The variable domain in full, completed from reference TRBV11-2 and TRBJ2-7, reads EAGVAQSPRYKIIEKRQSVAFWCNPISGHATLYWYQQILGQGPKLLIQFQNNGVVDDSQLPKDRFSAERLKGVDSTLKIQPAKLEDSAVYLCASSWITGELNEQYFGPGTRLTVT.

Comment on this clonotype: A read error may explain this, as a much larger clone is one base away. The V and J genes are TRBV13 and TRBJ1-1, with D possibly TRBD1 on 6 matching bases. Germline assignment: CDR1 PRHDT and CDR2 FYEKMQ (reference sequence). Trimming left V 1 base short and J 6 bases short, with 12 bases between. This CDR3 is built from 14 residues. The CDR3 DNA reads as TGTGCCAGCAGCTTAGAGGGGGGGGACGCTGAAGCTTTCTTT. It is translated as CASSLEGGDAEAFF. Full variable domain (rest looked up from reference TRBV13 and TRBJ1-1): AAGVIQSPRHLIKEKRETATLKCYPIPRHDTVYWYQQGPGQDPQFLISFYEKMQSDKGSIPDRFSAQQFSDYHSELNMSSLELGDSALYFCASSLEGGDAEAFFGQGTRLTVV.

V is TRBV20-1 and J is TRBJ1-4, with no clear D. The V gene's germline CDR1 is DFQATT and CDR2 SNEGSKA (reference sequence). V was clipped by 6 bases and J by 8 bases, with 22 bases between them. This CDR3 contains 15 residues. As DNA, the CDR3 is TGCAGTGCCAGCAGCTTAGAGGCTCTAGAAGAAAAACTGTTTTTT. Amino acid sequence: CSASSLEALEEKLFF.

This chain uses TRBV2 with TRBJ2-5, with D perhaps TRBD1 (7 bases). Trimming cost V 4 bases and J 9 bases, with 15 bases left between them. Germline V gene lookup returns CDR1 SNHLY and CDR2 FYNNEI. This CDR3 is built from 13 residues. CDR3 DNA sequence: TGTGCCAGCAGTGGTGGCAGGGGGGCGTCCCAGTACTTC. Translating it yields CASSGGRGASQYF.

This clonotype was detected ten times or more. CDR3: CASSFTGYGYTF. CDR3 nucleotides: TGTGCCAGCAGTTTTACTGGCTATGGCTACACCTTC. The chain combines TRBV12-3 or TRBV12-4 with TRBJ1-2; D call uncertain. The ends were cut back, 3 bases at V and 4 bases at J, with 6 bases in the middle. This CDR3 comprises 12 residues.

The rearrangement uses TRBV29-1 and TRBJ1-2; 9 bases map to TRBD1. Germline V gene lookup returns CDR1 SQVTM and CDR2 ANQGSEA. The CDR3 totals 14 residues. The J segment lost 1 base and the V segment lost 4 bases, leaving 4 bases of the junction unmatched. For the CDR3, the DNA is TGCAGCGTTGCCGGGACAGGGATTAACTATGGCTACACCTTC. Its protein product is CSVAGTGINYGYTF.

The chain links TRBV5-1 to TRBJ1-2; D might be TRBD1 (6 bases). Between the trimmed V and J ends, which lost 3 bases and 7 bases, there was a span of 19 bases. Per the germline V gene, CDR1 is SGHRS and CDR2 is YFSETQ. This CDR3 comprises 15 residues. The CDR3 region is CASSSRGAGPCGYTF. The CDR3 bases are TGCGCCAGCAGCTCACGGGGGGCCGGCCCCTGTGGCTACACCTTC.

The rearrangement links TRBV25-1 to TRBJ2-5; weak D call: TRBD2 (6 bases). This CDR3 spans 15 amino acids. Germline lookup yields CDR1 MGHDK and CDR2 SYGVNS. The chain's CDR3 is CARPGLSAPQETQYF. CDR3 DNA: TGTGCTAGACCGGGACTTTCCGCCCCACAAGAGACCCAGTACTTC. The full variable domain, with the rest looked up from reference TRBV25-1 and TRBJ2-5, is EADIYQTPRYLVIGTGKKITLECSQTMGHDKMYWYQQDPGMELHLIHYSYGVNSTEKGDLSSESTVSRIRTEHFPLTLESARPSHTSQYLCARPGLSAPQETQYFGPGTRLLVL.

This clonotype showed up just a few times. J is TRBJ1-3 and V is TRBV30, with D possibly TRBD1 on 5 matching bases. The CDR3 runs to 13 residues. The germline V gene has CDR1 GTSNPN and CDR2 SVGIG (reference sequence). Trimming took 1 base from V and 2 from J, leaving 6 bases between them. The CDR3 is CAWSGTPGNTIYF. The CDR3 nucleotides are TGTGCCTGGAGTGGGACACCTGGAAACACCATATATTTT.

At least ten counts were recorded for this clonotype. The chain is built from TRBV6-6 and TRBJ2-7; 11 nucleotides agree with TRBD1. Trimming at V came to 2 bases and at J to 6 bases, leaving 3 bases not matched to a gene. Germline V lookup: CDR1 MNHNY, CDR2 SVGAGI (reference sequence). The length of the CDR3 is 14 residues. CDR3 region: CASSYGTGGGEQYF. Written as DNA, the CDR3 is TGTGCCAGCAGTTACGGGACAGGGGGTGGCGAGCAGTACTTC.

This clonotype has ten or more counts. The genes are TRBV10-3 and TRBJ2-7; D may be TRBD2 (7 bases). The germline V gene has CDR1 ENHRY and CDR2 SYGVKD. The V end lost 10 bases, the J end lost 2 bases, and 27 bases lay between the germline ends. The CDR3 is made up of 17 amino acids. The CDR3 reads CASSSLDRGGDTYEQYF. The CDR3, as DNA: TGTGCCAGCTCCTCCCTGGACAGAGGGGGGGATACCTACGAGCAGTACTTC.

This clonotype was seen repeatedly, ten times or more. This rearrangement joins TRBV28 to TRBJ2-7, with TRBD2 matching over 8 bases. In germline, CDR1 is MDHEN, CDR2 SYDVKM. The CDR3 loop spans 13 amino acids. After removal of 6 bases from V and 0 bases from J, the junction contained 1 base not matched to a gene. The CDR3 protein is CASRAGGSYEQYF. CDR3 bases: TGTGCCAGCAGGGCGGGGGGCTCCTACGAGCAGTACTTC.

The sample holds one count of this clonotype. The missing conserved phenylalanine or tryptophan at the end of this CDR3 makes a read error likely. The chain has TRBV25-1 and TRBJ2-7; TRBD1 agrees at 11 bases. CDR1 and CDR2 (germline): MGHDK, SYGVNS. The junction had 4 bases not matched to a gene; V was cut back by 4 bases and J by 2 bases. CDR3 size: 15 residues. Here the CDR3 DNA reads TGTGCCAGCAGTGCGCCGGGACAGGGGGCCTACGAGCAGTACTCC. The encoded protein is CASSAPGQGAYEQYS.

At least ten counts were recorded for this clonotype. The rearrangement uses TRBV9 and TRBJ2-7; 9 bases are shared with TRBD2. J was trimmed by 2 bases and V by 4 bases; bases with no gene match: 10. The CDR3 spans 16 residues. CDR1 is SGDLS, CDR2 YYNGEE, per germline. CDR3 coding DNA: TGTGCCAGCAGCCCTCGACTAGCGGACCTTCCCTACGAGCAGTACTTC. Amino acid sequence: CASSPRLADLPYEQYF. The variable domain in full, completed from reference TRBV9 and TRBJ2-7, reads DSGVTQTPKHLITATGQRVTLRCSPRSGDLSVYWYQQSLDQGLQFLIQYYNGEERAKGNILERFSAQQFPDLHSELNLSSLELGDSALYFCASSPRLADLPYEQYFGPGTRLTVT.

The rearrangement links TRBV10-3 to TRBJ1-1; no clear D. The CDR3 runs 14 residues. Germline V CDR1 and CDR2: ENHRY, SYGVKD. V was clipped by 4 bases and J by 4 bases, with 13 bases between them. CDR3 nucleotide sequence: TGTGCCATCAGTGCGATCGATATCCCCACTGAAGCTTTCTTT. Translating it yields CAISAIDIPTEAFF.

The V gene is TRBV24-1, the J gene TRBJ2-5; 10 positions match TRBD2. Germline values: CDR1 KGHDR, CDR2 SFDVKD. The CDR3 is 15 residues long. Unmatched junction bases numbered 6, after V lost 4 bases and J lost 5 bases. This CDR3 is CATSESGTSVETQYF. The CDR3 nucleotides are TGTGCCACCAGTGAATCCGGGACTAGCGTGGAGACCCAGTACTTC.

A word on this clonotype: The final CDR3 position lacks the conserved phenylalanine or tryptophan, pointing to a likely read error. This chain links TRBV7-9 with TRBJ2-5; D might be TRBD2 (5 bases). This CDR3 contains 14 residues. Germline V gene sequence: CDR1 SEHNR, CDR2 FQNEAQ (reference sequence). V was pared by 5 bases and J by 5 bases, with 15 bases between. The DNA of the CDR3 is TGTGCCAGCAGCCCCTCCCGTAGAGGGGAGACCCAGTACCTC. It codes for CASSPSRRGETQYL.